The next 30 T cell receptor beta chains were all read from a single sample in a study of shared clonotypes between healthy human individuals. The data were produced by immunoSEQ multiplex PCR, yet TCRdb's version contains in-frame clones alone and is incomplete. The sample includes about 110,000 clones, 65% to 75% of them seen just once. The material sequenced was memory CD8+ T cells sorted from blood. Subset here: CD45RO+ cells pooled with CCR7-negative TemRA cells. The receptors were sampled from a woman aged 30 to 39 in good health.

This clone has only one observation. This chain joins TRBV30 and TRBJ1-6, with D tentatively TRBD1 (6 bases). This CDR3 region has 12 residues. V was shortened by 1 base and J by 9 bases, with 7 bases between the two germline ends. Germline lookup yields CDR1 GTSNPN and CDR2 SVGIG (reference sequence). In nucleotides, the CDR3 is TGTGCCTGGAGTGGGGGGGCTTCACCCCTCCACTTT. This translates into CAWSGGASPLHF.

This clone was counted ten times or more. The chain employs TRBV7-2 and TRBJ1-2, with 7 bases aligning to TRBD1. This CDR3 has 16 residues. Germline V lookup: CDR1 SGHTA, CDR2 FQGNSA. The J segment lost 8 bases and the V segment lost 5 bases, leaving 17 bases of the junction unmatched. This chain's CDR3 is CASSLTPPGGSEGYTF. DNA for the CDR3: TGTGCCAGCAGCCTAACCCCCCCAGGGGGGAGTGAAGGCTACACCTTC.

This CDR3 reads CASSVCGSCYEQYF. CDR3 DNA sequence: TGTGCCAGCAGCGTATGTGGTAGCTGTTACGAGCAGTACTTC. The V call is TRBV9, the J call TRBJ2-7; D gene ambiguous. This CDR3 comprises 14 residues. Trimming took 1 base from V and 4 from J, leaving 12 bases between them. CDR1 is SGDLS and CDR2 is YYNGEE in the germline V gene. The whole variable domain, filled in from reference TRBV9 and TRBJ2-7, reads DSGVTQTPKHLITATGQRVTLRCSPRSGDLSVYWYQQSLDQGLQFLIQYYNGEERAKGNILERFSAQQFPDLHSELNLSSLELGDSALYFCASSVCGSCYEQYFGPGTRLTVT.

The chain links TRBV7-8 to TRBJ1-5; D ambiguous. This CDR3 region has 15 residues. CDR1 and CDR2 (germline): SGHVS, FQNEAQ. With 1 base removed from V and 6 bases from J, the gap between germline ends came to 13 bases. CDR3 loop: CASSLGGQSFQPQHF. Written as DNA, the CDR3 is TGTGCCAGCAGCTTAGGTGGGCAGAGCTTTCAGCCCCAGCATTTT.

The rearrangement links TRBV6-5 to TRBJ2-7; TRBD2 is a possible D gene (7 bases). CDR3 size: 15 residues. Deletions cut 2 bases from V and 4 bases from J, with 15 bases between. Germline V gene lookup returns CDR1 MNHEY and CDR2 SVGAGI. CDR3 loop: CASSYGGAGIYEQYF. The CDR3, as DNA: TGTGCCAGCAGTTACGGGGGGGCAGGGATTTACGAGCAGTACTTC.

This clone has more than one count but fewer than ten. The V gene is TRBV5-1, the J gene TRBJ1-5, with D hard to call. This CDR3 contains 13 residues. Trimming shortened V by 0 bases and J by 5 bases, and 6 bases separated the two germline ends. The germline CDR1 and CDR2 sequences are SGHRS and YFSETQ. CDR3 nucleotides: TGCGCCAGCAGCTTGGATTGGGATCAGCCCCAGCATTTT. This sequence encodes CASSLDWDQPQHF. The complete variable domain, with remaining parts taken from reference TRBV5-1 and TRBJ1-5, reads KAGVTQTPRYLIKTRGQQVTLSCSPISGHRSVSWYQQTPGQGLQFLFEYFSETQRNKGNFPGRFSGRQFSNSRSEMNVSTLELGDSALYLCASSLDWDQPQHFGDGTRLSIL.

CDR3 sequence: CASSVGSNEQFF. The CDR3 DNA is TGTGCCAGCAGCGTAGGGTCGAATGAGCAGTTCTTC. The chain carries TRBV9 and TRBJ2-1; D uncertain. CDR1 SGDLS and CDR2 YYNGEE come from the germline V gene. The V end was cut by 0 bases, the J end by 7 bases, with 5 bases between. The CDR3 consists of 12 residues.

V and J are TRBV10-3 and TRBJ1-1; 7 bases are a match to TRBD1. The CDR3 totals 16 residues. Looked up from germline, CDR1 is ENHRY and CDR2 is SYGVKD. Trimming took 11 bases from V and 0 from J; bases not matched to a gene: 15. Here the CDR3 DNA reads TGTGCCGCGACAGGGCACAGGGCAAGGATGAACACTGAAGCTTTCTTT. Translating it yields CAATGHRARMNTEAFF.

This clone occurred once. The chain recombines TRBV4-3 with TRBJ2-3; TRBD2 aligns across 8 bases. There are 17 residues in the CDR3. J was trimmed by 4 bases and V by 0 bases; bases with no gene match: 9. Germline CDR1 reads LGHNA; CDR2 reads YSLEER. This CDR3 reads CASSQDRRSGSPDTQYF. In DNA, the CDR3 is TGCGCCAGCAGCCAAGATCGGAGGAGCGGGAGCCCAGATACGCAGTATTTT.

The chain combines TRBV5-1 with TRBJ1-1; D is uncertain. CDR3 size: 13 residues. V was cut by 0 bases and J by 3 bases, with 6 bases left in between. CDR1 is SGHRS and CDR2 is YFSETQ in the germline V gene. CDR3 DNA: TGCGCCAGCAGCTTGGACAGATACACTGAAGCTTTCTTT. It yields the protein CASSLDRYTEAFF.

The V gene is TRBV13, the J gene TRBJ2-1; 9 nucleotides agree with TRBD2. V dropped 1 base and J dropped 0; count of bases not matched to a gene: 16. This CDR3 region has 21 residues. CDR1 is PRHDT and CDR2 is FYEKMQ in the germline V gene (reference sequence). The CDR3 here is CASSLESPGREGSGSYNEQFF. The CDR3, as DNA: TGTGCCAGCAGCTTAGAATCCCCCGGGCGGGAGGGATCCGGCTCCTACAATGAGCAGTTCTTC.

The chain has TRBV27 and TRBJ1-5, with TRBD1 matching over 8 bases. Per germline, CDR1 MNHEY and CDR2 SMNVEV (reference sequence). V was pared by 6 bases and J by 6 bases, with 10 bases of the junction left unmatched. CDR3 length: 15 residues. In nucleotides, the CDR3 is TGTGCCAGCAGGCGTGGACAGGGAGAAAGTCAGCCCCAGCATTTT. Translation gives CASRRGQGESQPQHF.

The J gene is TRBJ1-1, the V gene TRBV2; no clear D. This CDR3 is built from 13 residues. Germline V gives CDR1 SNHLY, CDR2 FYNNEI. V was shortened by 4 bases and J by 1 base, with 7 bases between the two germline ends. CDR3 sequence: CASSVTRNTEAFF. The CDR3 DNA follows: TGTGCCAGCAGTGTGACAAGGAACACTGAAGCTTTCTTT.

The chain employs TRBV28 and TRBJ1-1, with TRBD1 as a possible D gene (5 bases). CDR3 size: 16 residues. V dropped 6 bases and J dropped 6 bases, with 23 bases sitting between them. From germline, CDR1 is MDHEN and CDR2 SYDVKM. The CDR3 bases are TGTGCCAGCAGCCACAGGACGGCCGTAAGGGGCTCTGAAGCTTTCTTT. Its translation is CASSHRTAVRGSEAFF. Full variable domain (remainder filled in from reference TRBV28 and TRBJ1-1): DVKVTQSSRYLVKRTGEKVFLECVQDMDHENMFWYRQDPGLGLRLIYFSYDVKMKEKGDIPEGYSVSREKKERFSLILESASTNQTSMYLCASSHRTAVRGSEAFFGQGTRLTVV.

This clone was found a few times. This chain connects TRBV20-1 to TRBJ1-2; D remains ambiguous. V was clipped by 1 base and J by 5 bases, with 5 bases between them. Germline loops: CDR1 DFQATT, CDR2 SNEGSKA (reference sequence). The CDR3 covers 11 residues. The CDR3 protein is CSARASYGYTF. The DNA for the CDR3 is TGCAGTGCTAGAGCCTCGTATGGCTACACCTTC.

The J gene is TRBJ1-5, the V gene TRBV28; a weak D match, TRBD1 (5 bases). The CDR3 has 15 amino acids. Germline V gene sequence: CDR1 MDHEN, CDR2 SYDVKM. The germline V and J ends were trimmed by 5 bases and 2 bases, with 13 bases remaining between them. CDR3 nucleotides: TGTGCCAGCAGTCCTAATGGGGCCCGCAATCAGCCCCAGCATTTT. Amino acid sequence: CASSPNGARNQPQHF.

This clone was seen more than once but under ten times. The V call is TRBV6-4, the J call TRBJ2-1; D might be TRBD1 or TRBD2, each matching 6 bases. With 4 bases removed from V and 7 bases from J, the gap between germline ends came to 17 bases. Germline CDR1 MRHNA, CDR2 SNTAGT. The CDR3 spans 15 residues. CDR3 sequence: CASSADSSGANEQFF. CDR3 bases: TGTGCCAGCAGTGCAGACAGTTCGGGGGCAAATGAGCAGTTCTTC.

The V call is TRBV13, the J call TRBJ1-1, with TRBD1 as a possible D gene (6 bases). V lost 4 bases and J lost 3, with 9 bases in between. CDR1 is PRHDT and CDR2 is FYEKMQ in the germline V gene (reference sequence). The CDR3 extends over 13 amino acids. The CDR3 nucleotides read TGTGCCAGCAGCTCTTCAGGGGACACTGAAGCTTTCTTT. Its protein is CASSSSGDTEAFF.

This clone was picked up one time. The rearrangement joins TRBV4-1 to TRBJ2-2, with 8 bases lining up with TRBD2. The V gene's germline CDR1 is MGHRA and CDR2 YSYEKL. This CDR3 has 15 residues. V shed 7 bases and J 2 bases; nucleotides not matched to a gene: 6. The DNA of the CDR3 is TGCGCCAGCAATCCAGCGGGAGCAAACACCGGGGAGCTGTTTTTT. Translating gives CASNPAGANTGELFF.

The chain combines TRBV7-2 with TRBJ2-2; no definite D call. CDR3 length: 13 amino acids. Per germline, CDR1 SGHTA and CDR2 FQGNSA. Trimming cost V 5 bases and J 6 bases, with 10 bases left between them. The DNA for the CDR3 is TGTGCCAGCAGCCCGATCCGGTCCGGGGAGCTGTTTTTT. Its protein product is CASSPIRSGELFF.

This chain joins TRBV5-4 and TRBJ2-2, with a weak D call TRBD1 (6 bases). This CDR3 has 15 amino acids. V was cut by 0 bases and J by 4 bases, with 10 bases left in between. Germline CDR1 SGHNT, CDR2 YYREEE (reference sequence). CDR3 nucleotide sequence: TGTGCCAGCAGCTTGGTCCAGGGGTCCACCGGGGAGCTGTTTTTT. Residues: CASSLVQGSTGELFF. Full variable domain (outside the CDR3, taken from reference TRBV5-4 and TRBJ2-2): ETGVTQSPTHLIKTRGQQVTLRCSSQSGHNTVSWYQQALGQGPQFIFQYYREEENGRGNFPPRFSGLQFPNYSSELNVNALELDDSALYLCASSLVQGSTGELFFGEGSRLTVL.

The sample holds a few counts of this clone. The gene calls are TRBV6-4 and TRBJ2-1; no clear D gene. CDR3 length equals 15 residues. V was pared by 3 bases and J by 0 bases, with 9 bases between. Per germline, CDR1 MRHNA and CDR2 SNTAGT. The CDR3 is CASSERPSSYNEQFF. The CDR3 DNA reads as TGTGCCAGCAGTGAAAGGCCTAGCTCCTACAATGAGCAGTTCTTC.

The rearrangement uses TRBV27 and TRBJ2-1; TRBD2 agrees at 12 bases. Germline V gene lookup returns CDR1 MNHEY and CDR2 SMNVEV (reference sequence). The CDR3 loop spans 18 amino acids. V lost 2 bases and J lost 8; bases outside the gene matches: 13. The chain's CDR3 is CASSLMSSGRAMHDEQFF. The CDR3 DNA reads as TGTGCCAGCAGTTTAATGTCTAGCGGGAGGGCGATGCACGATGAGCAGTTCTTC.

This clone has at least ten counts. The genes are TRBV9 and TRBJ1-2; D gene ambiguous. The CDR3 sequence is 16 residues long. Trimming took 4 bases from V and 0 from J, leaving 16 bases between them. Germline CDR1 is SGDLS and CDR2 is YYNGEE. The CDR3 bases are TGTGCCAGCAGCAATCACCCGGGCCCAGCTAACTATGGCTACACCTTC. Translating it yields CASSNHPGPANYGYTF.

This clone occurred a few times. V is TRBV2 and J is TRBJ2-1, with 9 bases lining up with TRBD2. CDR1 and CDR2 from the germline V gene are SNHLY and FYNNEI. The CDR3 totals 15 residues. Trimming removed 5 bases from V and 0 bases from J; junction bases left unmatched: 2. The DNA for the CDR3 is TGTGCCAGCAGTTATAGCGGGAGCTCCTACAATGAGCAGTTCTTC. It encodes CASSYSGSSYNEQFF.

The rearrangement joins TRBV7-9 to TRBJ2-7; D not resolved. This CDR3 is 12 amino acids long. V lost 5 bases, J lost 12 bases, and 17 bases lay in between. Per germline, CDR1 SEHNR and CDR2 FQNEAQ (reference sequence). The CDR3 spells CASSTAVGSRYF. The CDR3 coding sequence is TGTGCCAGCAGCACCGCCGTAGGCTCGAGGTACTTC.

V is TRBV28 and J is TRBJ1-4; D is ambiguous. In germline, CDR1 is MDHEN, CDR2 SYDVKM. CDR3 length: 16 residues. V was clipped by 0 bases and J by 15 bases, with 23 bases between them. The CDR3 loop reads CASSLWWERSSRGVFF. As DNA, the CDR3 is TGTGCCAGCAGTTTATGGTGGGAAAGGTCCTCCCGGGGAGTGTTTTTT.

There are a few counts of this clone. V and J are TRBV4-2 and TRBJ2-3; 7 positions agree with TRBD1. The J segment lost 2 bases and the V segment lost 4 bases, leaving 12 bases of the junction unmatched. The germline gives CDR1 LGHNA, CDR2 YNFKEQ. The length of the CDR3 is 17 residues. CDR3 residues: CASSPSPGRGYTDTQYF. The CDR3 DNA reads as TGTGCCAGCAGCCCTTCGCCGGGCAGGGGGTACACAGATACGCAGTATTTT.

This chain uses TRBV13 with TRBJ2-7, with D possibly being TRBD2 (5 bases). CDR1 is PRHDT, CDR2 FYEKMQ, per germline (reference sequence). Trimming left V 1 base short and J 0 bases short, with 16 bases between. This CDR3 has 17 residues. This CDR3 is CASSLAQSAEVSYEQYF. In DNA form, the CDR3 reads TGTGCCAGCAGCTTAGCTCAATCCGCGGAGGTCTCCTACGAGCAGTACTTC.

This clone was observed a few times. The same CDR3 is also encoded by other DNA sequences in this sample. This rearrangement joins TRBV28 to TRBJ2-1; no clear D gene. With 3 bases removed from V and 2 bases from J, the gap between germline ends came to 11 bases. This CDR3 is built from 15 residues. Germline loops: CDR1 MDHEN, CDR2 SYDVKM. The CDR3 sequence: CASSLVGEPYNEQFF. As DNA, the CDR3 is TGTGCCAGCAGTTTGGTGGGTGAGCCCTACAATGAGCAGTTCTTC.